This is a list of T cell receptor beta chains from one sample in a study of molecular identifiers for immune sequencing clone quantification. TCRdb reprocessed the PCR reads with MiXCR, giving one entry per CDR3 protein. Here the sample spans a few hundred thousand distinct CDR3 sequences, 24% being singletons. The specimen sequenced was naive CD8+ T cells from blood, with Jurkat cell RNA spiked in. The receptors derive from a human donor in good health. Some libraries in this study had Jurkat cell RNA spiked in. CDR3s include the opening cysteine and the closing phenylalanine or tryptophan. A D gene is named only where the DNA matches it firmly.

TRBV27,TRBJ2-3,-,CASHPQAGTTDSAQYF
TRBV20-1,TRBJ2-7,TRBD1,CSARGQFSYEQYF
TRBV6-2/TRBV6-3,TRBJ1-1,TRBD1,CASSNPRDRSYTEAFF
TRBV13,TRBJ2-4,-,CASSLGKDGGAKNIQYF
TRBV29-1,TRBJ1-1,-,CSVESLDTEAFF
TRBV30,TRBJ2-4,-,CAWSVFSLAKNIQYF
TRBV5-6,TRBJ1-1,-,CASSVLSNTEAFF
TRBV11-2,TRBJ2-1,-,CASSPIAWGDNEQFF
TRBV21-1,TRBJ2-3,-,CASSKDGPELTFRTDTQYF
TRBV4-3,TRBJ2-3,TRBD2,CASSPHSSGKNTDTQYF
TRBV29-1,TRBJ2-1,TRBD2,CGVPGLAGLSSYNEQFF
TRBV11-2,TRBJ2-7,TRBD1,CASSLGTGGIDEQYF
TRBV3-1,TRBJ2-2,-,CASSQVEVVSGTGELFF
TRBV11-2,TRBJ1-1,TRBD1,CAGSSGTGYTEAFF
TRBV11-1,TRBJ2-3,-,CASSLEGNTQYF
TRBV4-3,TRBJ2-2,-,CASSQSTLKQNTGELFF
TRBV6-2/TRBV6-3,TRBJ2-5,-,CASRVDLDRKTQETQYF
TRBV3-1,TRBJ2-7,-,CASSPEVFSYEQYF